This entry concerns a single TCR beta chain. What it binds is not known. These data belong to a study of cytomegalovirus exposure and HLA in healthy donors. General observations from the study: A later analysis found first-cohort TCR clusters tended to co-occur in the 90 to 150 validation repertoires. Some TCR beta chains (164 of them) were listed as cytomegalovirus-associated.

Trimming took off 2 bases at V and 1 base at J, with 5 bases between the two ends. In germline, CDR1 is LNHDA, CDR2 SQIVND (reference sequence). The CDR3 contains 13 residues. Here immunoSEQ multiplex PCR was the method, and the copy in TCRdb shows in-frame clones only, minus some. This sample carries more than 95,000 clones, about 84% of them seen once, and the ten largest clones take around 5.1%. The source is a young man in good health and CMV-seronegative. The rearrangement links TRBV19 to TRBJ1-2; D call uncertain. Sequenced: PBMCs. In DNA, the CDR3 is TGTGCCAGTAGTATACGGGATAACTATGGCTACACCTTC. Amino acid sequence: CASSIRDNYGYTF.